This T cell receptor beta chain originates from a study of shared clonotypes between healthy human individuals. Study details: Aged between 18 and 49, the donors were a couple of women and a few men. CD4 naive cells filled three plates per donor, CD4 memory three, CD8 naive two and CD8 memory one.

Overall study findings and caveats: Expectations were that clonotype sharing among donors would be affected by sequencing depth. Unshared clonotypes carried lower generation probabilities than those common to all four donors.

V was clipped by 0 bases and J by 1 base, with 9 bases between them. There are 15 residues in the CDR3. CDR1 and CDR2 from the germline V gene are KGHSH and LQKENI. The data were produced by immunoSEQ multiplex PCR, yet TCRdb's version contains in-frame clones alone and is incomplete. Of roughly 2.6 million clones listed, around 90% are singletons. Remarks on this clone: Its antigen is unidentified. Within the sample, other DNA sequences also encode this same CDR3.

The sequence derives from a man aged 18 to 29 in good health. Sequencing used naive CD4+ T cells sorted from blood. Subset here: CD45RA+ positively selected. The chain joins TRBV18 to TRBJ2-5; D unclear. The CDR3 sequence is CASSPPGRAQETQYF. For the CDR3, the DNA is TGTGCCAGCTCACCACCGGGTAGGGCCCAAGAGACCCAGTACTTC. The complete variable domain, with remaining parts taken from reference TRBV18 and TRBJ2-5, reads NAGVMQNPRHLVRRRGQEARLRCSPMKGHSHVYWYRQLPEEGLKFMVYLQKENIIDESGMPKERFSAEFPKEGPSILRIQQVVRGDSAAYFCASSPPGRAQETQYFGPGTRLLVL.